A single sample is the source of the 15 T cell receptor beta chains below, sequenced in a study of T cells after yellow fever vaccination. Using its own MiXCR run on the 5' RACE reads, TCRdb lists one record per CDR3 protein. Of 500,000 to 650,000 distinct CDR3 sequences listed, roughly 12% are singletons. The sequences come from PBMCs, collected on the day of the yellow fever booster vaccination. These receptors were obtained from a man aged 30-40 years who received the YFV17D yellow fever vaccine.

In DNA form, the CDR3 reads TGTGCCAGCAGCTTTGGGACTAGTAACGATGAGCAGTTCTTC. This translates into CASSFGTSNDEQFF. The V gene is TRBV7-9, the J gene TRBJ2-1; 8 nucleotides agree with TRBD2. J lost 8 bases, V lost 3 bases, and 6 bases had no gene match. This CDR3 comprises 14 residues. CDR1 SEHNR and CDR2 FQNEAQ come from the germline V gene (reference sequence). Variable domain in full (rest from reference TRBV7-9 and TRBJ2-1): DTGVSQNPRHKITKRGQNVTFRCDPISEHNRLYWYRQTLGQGPEFLTYFQNEAQLEKSRLLSDRFSAERPKGSFSTLEIQRTEQGDSAMYLCASSFGTSNDEQFFGPGTRLTVL.

This chain uses TRBV29-1 with TRBJ2-7; D unclear. Trimming shortened V by 3 bases and J by 2 bases, and 11 bases separated the two germline ends. Germline V gives CDR1 SQVTM, CDR2 ANQGSEA. CDR3 length: 13 residues. The CDR3 coding sequence is TGCAGCGTTGACAAGGACGGAACCTACGAGCAGTACTTC. Translating gives CSVDKDGTYEQYF.

The CDR3 sequence is CASSEGYSNQPQHF. CDR3 in DNA: TGTGCCAGCAGCGAGGGGTATAGCAATCAGCCCCAGCATTTT. The chain uses TRBV6-2 or TRBV6-3 and TRBJ1-5; possible D gene TRBD1, 5 bases. Between the trimmed V and J ends, which lost 6 bases and 0 bases, there was a span of 9 bases. The CDR3 loop spans 14 amino acids. Per the germline V gene, CDR1 is MNHEY and CDR2 is SVGEGT.

V usage is TRBV24-1 and J usage is TRBJ2-1; 16 bases line up with TRBD2. Germline CDR1 is KGHDR and CDR2 is SFDVKD. J was trimmed by 4 bases and V by 7 bases; bases with no gene match: 6. The CDR3 loop spans 17 amino acids. The CDR3 DNA follows: TGTGCCACCAGCGGGACTAGCGGGAGGGCTGAATACAATGAGCAGTTCTTC. It is translated as CATSGTSGRAEYNEQFF.

The V gene is TRBV9, the J gene TRBJ1-5; D may be TRBD1 (6 bases). Trimming cost V 3 bases and J 7 bases, with 17 bases left between them. CDR1 SGDLS and CDR2 YYNGEE come from the germline V gene. This CDR3 has 15 amino acids. CDR3 amino acids: CASSAGGREGQPQHF. The DNA for the CDR3 is TGTGCCAGCAGCGCTGGGGGCAGGGAGGGACAGCCCCAGCATTTT.

This chain uses TRBV10-3 with TRBJ2-3, with TRBD1 matching 7 bases. The CDR3 spans 17 residues. J was trimmed by 1 base and V by 3 bases; bases with no gene match: 10. Germline CDR1 ENHRY, CDR2 SYGVKD. CDR3 protein: CAISDSVKGARTDTQYF. The CDR3 DNA follows: TGTGCCATCAGTGATTCGGTTAAGGGGGCCCGCACAGATACGCAGTATTTT.

This clonotype was counted between two and nine times. This chain links TRBV7-9 with TRBJ2-3; TRBD2 is a possible D gene (6 bases). The CDR3 consists of 14 residues. The V gene's germline CDR1 is SEHNR and CDR2 FQNEAQ (reference sequence). Deletions cut 5 bases from V and 7 bases from J, with 16 bases between. The CDR3 loop is CASSLSGSLNTQYF. The CDR3 bases are TGTGCCAGCAGCCTTAGCGGATCTCTGAATACGCAGTATTTT. Based on the CDR3 plus reference TRBV7-9 and TRBJ2-3, the full variable domain is DTGVSQNPRHKITKRGQNVTFRCDPISEHNRLYWYRQTLGQGPEFLTYFQNEAQLEKSRLLSDRFSAERPKGSFSTLEIQRTEQGDSAMYLCASSLSGSLNTQYFGPGTRLTVL.

This clonotype was counted only a few times. The chain carries TRBV20-1 and TRBJ2-3; 11 bases agree with TRBD2. Germline V gene data show CDR1 as DFQATT and CDR2 as SNEGSKA (reference sequence). V was pared by 6 bases and J by 9 bases, with 2 bases of the junction left unmatched. The CDR3 loop spans 11 amino acids. In DNA form, the CDR3 reads TGCAGTGCGGGGACTAGCGGCACGCAGTATTTT. Its protein is CSAGTSGTQYF.

The V gene is TRBV6-5, the J gene TRBJ1-4; D possibly corresponds to TRBD1 (5 bases). The CDR3 runs 15 residues. Trimming pared 2 bases from V and 6 bases from J, leaving 13 bases between. The germline CDR1 and CDR2 sequences are MNHEY and SVGAGI. The CDR3 DNA reads as TGTGCCAGCAGTTACGGACATGGGGAGGATGAAAAACTGTTTTTT. As protein: CASSYGHGEDEKLFF.

V and J are TRBV20-1 and TRBJ2-1; 7 nucleotides align to TRBD2. J lost 7 bases, V lost 0 bases, and 6 bases had no gene match. Looked up from germline, CDR1 is DFQATT and CDR2 is SNEGSKA (reference sequence). CDR3 length: 14 residues. DNA for the CDR3: TGCAGTGCTAGAGATGGGCTAGCGGCAAATGAGCAGTTCTTC. Translating it yields CSARDGLAANEQFF.

This chain connects TRBV21-1 to TRBJ2-3; TRBD2 is the table's D call and was not checked against the DNA. TRBV21-1 represents a pseudogene. CDR3 length: 15 amino acids. CDR3 protein: CASSFRTRLTDTQYF. The CDR3 bases are TGTGCCAGCAGCTTCCGGACTAGACTCACAGATACGCAGTATTTT.

Many counts were recorded for this clonotype. The V call is TRBV10-1, the J call TRBJ2-1, with 11 bases identical to TRBD1. Germline lookup yields CDR1 WNHNN and CDR2 SYGVQD (reference sequence). The CDR3 is 14 amino acids. The V and J ends lost 5 bases and 8 bases, in that order; junction bases with no gene match: 5. The CDR3 bases are TGCGCCAGCAGTAGGACAGGGGGCATGGATGAGCAGTTCTTC. Its protein is CASSRTGGMDEQFF.

V and J are TRBV21-1 and TRBJ2-3; the table's D call of TRBD1 was not tested on the DNA. TRBV21-1 is a known pseudogene. The CDR3 totals 18 residues. In DNA, the CDR3 is TGTGCCAGCAGCAATACGTGGGACAGGGGGTTAGGCACAGATACGCAGTATTTT. Residues: CASSNTWDRGLGTDTQYF.

This clonotype was counted only a few times. The rearrangement joins TRBV6-1 to TRBJ2-5, with 9 bases that match TRBD1. Trimming removed 8 bases from V and 5 bases from J; junction bases left unmatched: 6. Germline CDR1 MNHNS, CDR2 SASEGT. This CDR3 comprises 13 residues. DNA of the CDR3: TGTGCCAGCCGCACAGGGGGCAGGGAGACCCAGTACTTC. It codes for CASRTGGRETQYF.

This clonotype appeared a few times. The chain carries TRBV29-1 and TRBJ2-7; 9 positions match TRBD1. J gave up 5 bases and V 4 bases, and 9 bases lay outside the gene matches. Germline CDR1 SQVTM, CDR2 ANQGSEA. The CDR3 has 14 amino acids. The chain's CDR3 is CSVGTGTGRNEQYF. Written as DNA, the CDR3 is TGCAGCGTTGGGACCGGGACAGGGCGCAACGAGCAGTACTTC.